There are many counts of the clone carrying this T cell receptor beta chain. The sample belongs to a study of early T cells in non-severe SARS-CoV-2 infection. V gave up 3 bases and J gave up 3 bases; unmatched junction bases: 7. This CDR3 is built from 16 residues. The V gene's germline CDR1 is SEHNR and CDR2 FQNEAQ (reference sequence). Using its own MiXCR run on the 5' RACE reads, TCRdb lists one record per CDR3 protein. The repertoire consists of around 23,000 distinct CDR3 sequences, with approximately 4.5% occurring once and the leading ten covering around 21%. The sequencing sample was made of whole blood. This receptor was identified in an adult who was a healthcare worker with PCR-confirmed SARS-CoV-2 infection or an uninfected control (not recorded which). The chain employs TRBV7-9 and TRBJ2-3, with 9 nucleotides matching TRBD2. The CDR3 protein is CASSFLSGSGTDTQYF. The CDR3 nucleotides read TGTGCCAGCAGCTTCCTTAGCGGGAGCGGGACAGATACGCAGTATTTT.